The source of this T cell receptor beta chain is a study of PD-1 blockade in classical Hodgkin lymphoma. Findings and limits, study-wide: In newly diagnosed patients, baseline TCR diversity was reportedly below that of healthy donors.

Data came from immunoSEQ multiplex PCR; TCRdb stores just in-frame clones and leaves some out. The table has 2,000 to 2,500 clones, 70% to 85% seen once. The CDR3 is made up of 15 amino acids. V was clipped by 4 bases and J by 4 bases; unmatched bases: 5. Germline V gene lookup returns CDR1 SGHVS and CDR2 FQNEAQ. The time point was: newly diagnosed, previously untreated cHL patient sample. After thawing, PBMCs were subjected to magnetic negative selection to isolate CD8+ T cells. Comparison came from newly diagnosed, untreated classical Hodgkin lymphoma PBMCs. In the case of this clone: No antigen is known for it.

The origin of this receptor is a human donor with classical Hodgkin lymphoma. V and J are TRBV7-8 and TRBJ1-5; 9 bases map to TRBD1. Sequenced: CD8+ T cells from blood. The CDR3 protein is CASSSTGTGNQPQHF. The DNA of the CDR3 is TGTGCCAGCAGCTCTACCGGGACAGGGAATCAGCCCCAGCATTTT.